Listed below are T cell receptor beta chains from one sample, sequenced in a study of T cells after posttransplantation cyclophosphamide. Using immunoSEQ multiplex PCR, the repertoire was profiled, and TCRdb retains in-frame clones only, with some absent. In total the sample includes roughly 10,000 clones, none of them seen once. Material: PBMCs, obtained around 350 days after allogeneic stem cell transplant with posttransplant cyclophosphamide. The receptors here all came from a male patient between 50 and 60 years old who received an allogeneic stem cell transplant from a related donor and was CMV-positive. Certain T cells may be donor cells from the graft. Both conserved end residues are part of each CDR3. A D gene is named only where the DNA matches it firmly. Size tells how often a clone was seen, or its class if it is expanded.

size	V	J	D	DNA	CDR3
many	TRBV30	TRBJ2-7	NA	TGTGCCTGGATGGAGCGGGCCTCGAGGGAGCAGTACTTC	CAWMERASREQYF
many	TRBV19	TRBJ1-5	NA	TGTGCCAGTTCCTCTTTCAATCAGCCCCAGCATTTT	CASSSFNQPQHF
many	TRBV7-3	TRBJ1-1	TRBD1	TGTGCCAGCAGCTCCATACCGGACAGGGTGGGCACTGAAGCTTTCTTT	CASSSIPDRVGTEAFF
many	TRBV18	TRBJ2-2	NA	TGTGCCAGCTCACCACCGGCAGGGAACACCGGGGAGCTGTTTTTT	CASSPPAGNTGELFF
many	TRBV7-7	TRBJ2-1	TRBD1	TGTGCTAGCAGCTTAGGGATCCGGGACAGGGATTACAATGAGCAGTTCTTC	CASSLGIRDRDYNEQFF
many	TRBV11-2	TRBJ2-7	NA	TGTGCCAGCAGCCGACCGCTCCCGGGACACCGAAACTCCTACGAGCAGTACTTC	CASSRPLPGHRNSYEQYF
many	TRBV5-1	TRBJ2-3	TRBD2	TGCGCCAGCAGCTCCCCACCTAGCGGGAGTCGGATAGAAGCAGATACGCAGTATTTT	CASSSPPSGSRIEADTQYF
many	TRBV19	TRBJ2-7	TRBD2	TGTGCCAGTAGTAGACTAGCGGGAAACTCCTACGAGCAGTACTTC	CASSRLAGNSYEQYF
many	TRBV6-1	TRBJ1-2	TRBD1	TGTGCCAGCAGTGCTCCGGACAGGGGAGGACGGTATGGCTACACCTTC	CASSAPDRGGRYGYTF
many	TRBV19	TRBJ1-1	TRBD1	TGTGCCAGTAGTATCGGGCAGGGGGCGGGAACTGAAGCTTTCTTT	CASSIGQGAGTEAFF